This T cell receptor (beta chain) was identified during a study of blood T cells in healthy people across ages. Looking at the study overall: Roughly one uniquely barcoded beta molecule per two T cells was captured. Study results and caveats: Donor CMV infection status was unknown, possibly confounding age-related changes in expanded clonotypes.

Primers used in a second PCR of roughly 6 to 11 cycles were a sample-barcoded 5' primer and a J-beta primer mix. Every sample gave at least 3 million paired-end reads containing CDR3. Via MiXCR, TCRdb re-called the 5' RACE reads, giving one row per CDR3 protein. The sample records fewer than 650,000 distinct CDR3 sequences, about 29% being singletons. Germline V gives CDR1 SGDLS, CDR2 YYNGEE. The CDR3 extends over 13 amino acids. Remarks on this clonotype: Its antigen is as yet unknown.

This sample also appeared in a second study, on T cells of mothers and their children.

The clonotype was recovered from a boy between 2 and 10 years old in good health. The genes are TRBV9 and TRBJ2-5, with TRBD2 matching 7 bases. The J call is uncertain, as TRBJ2-7 better fits the DNA end. Sequencing input: blood. CDR3 in amino acids: CASSVGGGGEQYF. CDR3 nucleotide sequence: TGTGCCAGCAGCGTAGGTGGGGGGGGCGAGCAGTACTTC.